A selection of T cell receptor beta chains follows, all from one sample in a study of shared T cell receptors in the human thymus. Libraries were prepared by immunoSEQ multiplex PCR; TCRdb keeps only in-frame clonotypes and omits some of them. Here the sample spans roughly 710,000 clones, 70% to 90% being singletons. A further study also used this sample, focusing on human thymus T cells.

Source material: thymocytes. Every receptor here comes from a girl under two years old with a congenital heart defect. CDR3s leave out the opening cysteine and the closing phenylalanine or tryptophan. The size of a clone is reported for some rows only, either as once, few or many, or as a class for expanded clones.

j_call,v_call,clone_size,cdr3_aa
TRBJ1-2,TRBV10-1,.,ASSESAGPRGYT
TRBJ2-3,TRBV29-1,.,SVASGQGADTQY
TRBJ2-3,TRBV28,.,ASSKRATDTQY
TRBJ2-2,TRBV23-1,.,ASRTIRSGKPTGELF
TRBJ2-5,TRBV29-1,.,SVGPRHLRGEH
TRBJ1-2,TRBV21-1,.,ASSHRTGWYGYT
TRBJ1-5,TRBV28,.,ASSYIVKDRGHQPQH
TRBJ2-7,TRBV27,.,ASSPTANYEQY
TRBJ2-7,TRBV5-5,.,ASTPSGTEQY
TRBJ1-2,TRBV4-3,.,ASSQYRGPNYGYT
TRBJ1-2,TRBV4-3,.,ASSQRVGGPHPPGYT
TRBJ2-3,TRBV29-1,.,SVEDRGFADTQY
TRBJ2-7,TRBV7-2,.,ASSLEVSSYEQY
TRBJ1-1,TRBV5-5,.,ASSLAWALGQDTEAF
TRBJ2-1,TRBV7-3,.,ASSLSGGSYNEQF
TRBJ1-1,TRBV11-2,.,ASRDTGLDTEAF
TRBJ2-5,TRBV7-6,.,ASSLGTGLAGGGYQETQY
TRBJ1-4,TRBV5-1,.,ASSRGEGQAYEKLF
TRBJ1-2,TRBV28,.,ASSSDGAWENTNYGYT
TRBJ1-2,TRBV6-6,.,ASTVDRNYGYT
TRBJ2-2,TRBV9,.,ASSVGRGTRDTGELF
TRBJ1-2,TRBV19,.,ASSPRKGGGRGYT
TRBJ2-7,TRBV7-9,.,ASSFLGQSSYEQY
TRBJ2-1,TRBV5-4,.,ASSGTSGEYNEQF
TRBJ2-5,TRBV19,few,ASSIQGGQETQY
TRBJ1-2,TRBV2,.,ASQGDRPLLNGYT
TRBJ1-4,TRBV5-6,.,ASSYSQGVGEKLF
TRBJ2-6,TRBV4-1,.,ASSSPGQGCSGANVLT
TRBJ2-7,TRBV5-1,.,ASSLDSSSYEQY
TRBJ1-2,TRBV7-9,.,ASSFSTDRGNGYT
TRBJ1-1,TRBV6-6,.,ASSLFQALSAF
TRBJ2-6,TRBV5-1,.,ASSLALTGYHGANVLT
TRBJ1-2,TRBV27,once,ASSHLSRGLNYGYT
TRBJ1-1,TRBV5-1,.,ASSGKTGLTEAF
TRBJ1-1,TRBV5-1,.,ASSLGAFGNTEAF
TRBJ2-6,TRBV15,.,ATSRGDRGNSGANVLT
TRBJ2-5,TRBV6-1,.,ASSELGQGVETQY
TRBJ1-1,TRBV29-1,.,SVGMDRTEAF
TRBJ1-2,TRBV7-3,.,ASSPMGTGYGYT
TRBJ2-2,TRBV9,.,ASSPTLAGVNTGELF
TRBJ2-1,TRBV28,.,ASQLRQGGNEQF
TRBJ2-3,TRBV27,once,ASSQGTGREDTQY
TRBJ2-2,TRBV9,.,ASSVNRDRGSGELF
TRBJ1-4,TRBV5-1,once,ASSLPRQGTNEKLF
TRBJ2-1,TRBV4-1,.,ASSPVGPTSYNEQF
TRBJ2-5,TRBV7-2,.,ASSLAGTPNQETQY
TRBJ2-1,TRBV6-1,.,ASSARRGANLNEQF
TRBJ1-5,TRBV30,.,AWTVTGGRNQPQH
TRBJ1-1,TRBV12-5,.,ASMEGLGFENTEAF
TRBJ2-1,TRBV7-3,.,ASSLRVVANNEQF
TRBJ1-3,TRBV7-8,.,ASSSDRDSGNTIY
TRBJ1-4,TRBV14,few,ASSQEVILGRGLINEKLF
TRBJ1-3,TRBV27,.,ASSLFYGTGLAGNTIY
TRBJ1-6,TRBV30,.,ASGGEGHSPLH
TRBJ1-2,TRBV6-5,.,ASGNNSSGYGYT
TRBJ1-1,TRBV2,.,ATVPGQGRNTEAF
TRBJ2-7,TRBV5-1,once,ASSLQGEGYWYEQY
TRBJ2-5,TRBV7-3,.,ASSQGGGPETQY
TRBJ2-3,TRBV11-2,.,ASSLWLLGGGTDTQY